A single sample is the source of the 24 T cell receptor beta chains below, sequenced in a study of tumor and adjacent non-tumor tissue in lung cancer. A modified ARM-PCR protocol with three rounds of nested PCR amplified TCRbeta. MiXCR was run by TCRdb on the multiplex PCR reads, yielding one entry per CDR3 protein. The sample contains 90,000 to 110,000 distinct CDR3 sequences, approximately 82% of which appear only once. This sample's RNA came from whole unsorted tissue. The sequencing input was lung tumor tissue. Receptor source: a woman aged 55 to 70 with non-small cell lung cancer.

This clonotype occurred once. A read error may explain this, as a much larger clone is one base away. This chain connects TRBV4-3 to TRBJ2-5; D is unresolved. Germline assignment: CDR1 LGHNA and CDR2 YSLEER. The CDR3 has 15 amino acids. The germline V and J ends were trimmed by 0 bases and 1 base, with 9 bases remaining between them. Here the CDR3 reads CASSQERVGQETQYF. The CDR3 bases are TGCGCCAGCAGCCAAGAAAGGGTGGGCCAAGAGACCCAGTACTTC.

Concerning this clonotype itself: It is likely a read error, because the conserved phenylalanine at the end of the CDR3 is missing. The V call is TRBV5-4, the J call TRBJ2-3, with D perhaps matching TRBD2 (6 bases). This CDR3 comprises 15 residues. Germline V lookup: CDR1 SGHNT, CDR2 YYREEE (reference sequence). The CDR3 DNA reads TGTGACAGCAGCTTGTGGGCAGGGACTCAAAATACGCAGTATTCT. Translated, it gives CDSSLWAGTQNTQYS.

This clonotype was seen a single time. The CDR3 coding sequence is TGTGCCAGCATTCAACGGACAGGCCCATACGAAAAACTGTTTTTT. Encoded protein: CASIQRTGPYEKLFF. V is TRBV11-2 and J is TRBJ1-4; the match to TRBD1 covers 7 bases. There are 15 residues in the CDR3. V was clipped by 7 bases and J by 8 bases; unmatched bases: 13. From germline, CDR1 is SGHAT and CDR2 FQNNGV.

A few counts support this clonotype. This clone may be a read error of a much larger clone one base away. V gene TRBV6-5 combines with J gene TRBJ1-6; perhaps TRBD1 as D (5 bases). The CDR3 consists of 14 residues. The V gene's germline CDR1 is MNHEY and CDR2 SVGAGI. The CDR3, as DNA: TGTGCCAGCAGTTACGGGAGGGGATTATCACCCCCCCACTTT. It encodes CASSYGRGLSPPHF.

As to this clonotype: A read error may account for a junction end that differs from germline. V and J are TRBV11-2 and TRBJ2-7; 7 nucleotides agree with TRBD1. Germline V gene sequence: CDR1 SGHAT, CDR2 FQNNGV. The CDR3 loop spans 14 amino acids. CDR3 residues: CDSSNSEGAVEQYF. The CDR3 nucleotides read TGTGACAGCAGCAATAGCGAGGGGGCCGTCGAGCAGTACTTC.

With respect to this clonotype: This could be a read error, since a much larger clone is one nucleotide away. The chain has TRBV6-1 and TRBJ2-1; D uncertain. The CDR3 has 18 amino acids. CDR1 and CDR2 (germline): MNHNS, SASEGT. V dropped 4 bases and J dropped 8 bases, with 27 bases sitting between them. CDR3: CASSVKPSGPLRGHEQFF. CDR3 DNA: TGTGCCAGCAGTGTAAAACCCTCCGGGCCGCTCAGAGGCCATGAGCAGTTCTTC.

This clonotype appeared once. This clone may be a read error of a much larger clone one base away. The chain carries TRBV6-5 and TRBJ1-1; maybe TRBD1 (5 bases). The CDR3 contains 15 residues. Germline assignment: CDR1 MNHEY and CDR2 SVGAGI. CDR3 sequence (DNA): TGTGTCAGCAAATTTGAAGGGGCGAAGAACACTGAAGCTTTCTTT. Its translation: CVSKFEGAKNTEAFF.

V gene TRBV11-3 combines with J gene TRBJ2-5; TRBD1 is a possible D gene (5 bases). CDR1 is SGHNT and CDR2 is YENEEA in the germline V gene. CDR3 length equals 15 residues. The CDR3 is CDNSLVGPVGKTQYF. The CDR3 coding sequence is TGTGACAACAGCCTCGTGGGGCCCGTAGGGAAGACCCAGTACTTC.

In regard to this clonotype: An end of the junction differs from the germline gene, which may be a read error. The chain uses TRBV5-5 and TRBJ2-5; 10 nucleotides line up with TRBD1. CDR1 is SGHKS, CDR2 YYEKEE, per germline (reference sequence). The CDR3 sequence is 15 residues long. CDR3 in amino acids: CVSSNYRQGAETQYF. The CDR3 region has the DNA TGTGTCAGCAGCAATTATAGACAGGGGGCAGAGACCCAGTACTTC.

This clonotype has just one count. The V call is TRBV11-2, the J call TRBJ2-3, with D uncertain. The V gene lost 7 bases and the J gene lost 6 bases, with 20 bases spanning the gap. Germline CDR1 is SGHAT and CDR2 is FQNNGV. The CDR3 has 15 amino acids. The CDR3 region is CASIATGSATDTQYF. CDR3 coding DNA: TGTGCCAGCATCGCCACCGGGTCGGCCACGGATACGCAGTATTTT. Complete variable domain (other parts from reference TRBV11-2 and TRBJ2-3): EAGVAQSPRYKIIEKRQSVAFWCNPISGHATLYWYQQILGQGPKLLIQFQNNGVVDDSQLPKDRFSAERLKGVDSTLKIQPAKLEDSAVYLCASIATGSATDTQYFGPGTRLTVL.

The CDR3 protein is CASNHLTGGANEQFF. The DNA for the CDR3 is TGTGCCAGCAACCACTTAACGGGCGGGGCCAATGAGCAGTTCTTC. J is TRBJ2-1 and V is TRBV11-3, with D possibly being TRBD2 (6 bases). The CDR3 has 15 amino acids. The V gene's germline CDR1 is SGHNT and CDR2 YENEEA. V lost 7 bases, J lost 6 bases, and 19 bases lay in between.

On this clonotype: A much larger clone differs by one base, so this may be a read error. This rearrangement joins TRBV20-1 to TRBJ2-7; no clear D. V dropped 8 bases and J dropped 6 bases, with 20 bases sitting between them. The CDR3 runs to 13 residues. CDR1 and CDR2 (germline): DFQATT, SNEGSKA (reference sequence). CDR3 protein: CSPPITGYREQYF. CDR3 bases: TGCAGTCCCCCCATTACTGGTTATCGCGAGCAGTACTTC.

This clonotype was detected ten times or more. V and J are TRBV20-1 and TRBJ2-3; TRBD2 matches at 7 bases. The germline gives CDR1 DFQATT, CDR2 SNEGSKA (reference sequence). The junction had 6 bases not matched to a gene; V was cut back by 4 bases and J by 2 bases. The CDR3 contains 14 residues. CDR3 protein: CSAMFLADTDTQYF. CDR3 nucleotide sequence: TGCAGTGCTATGTTCCTAGCGGACACAGATACGCAGTATTTT.

Concerning this clonotype: This clone may be a read error of a much larger clone one base away. The J gene is TRBJ2-1, the V gene TRBV28, with D possibly TRBD1 on 6 matching bases. This CDR3 contains 11 residues. Germline V gene data show CDR1 as MDHEN and CDR2 as SYDVKM. The CDR3 region has the DNA TGTACCAGCAGTCACAGGGACCACGAGTTCTTC. Protein: CTSSHRDHEFF. Full variable domain (remainder filled in from reference TRBV28 and TRBJ2-1): DVKVTQSSRYLVKRTGEKVFLECVQDMDHENMFWYRQDPGLGLRLIYFSYDVKMKEKGDIPEGYSVSREKKERFSLILESASTNQTSMYLCTSSHRDHEFFGPGTRLTVL.

Concerning this clonotype itself: At one boundary the junction diverges from the germline segment, which might be a read error. J is TRBJ1-2 and V is TRBV14; TRBD1 is a possible D gene (6 bases). The CDR3 is made up of 13 amino acids. Germline V CDR1 and CDR2: SGHDN, FVKESK. DNA of the CDR3: TGTGCCAGCAGCCAACAGGGGCTGGTGGGCTACACTTTC. Translating gives CASSQQGLVGYTF.

To note about this clonotype: One base away lies a much larger clone, so this may be a sequencing read error. The chain combines TRBV5-4 with TRBJ2-1; 10 bases agree with TRBD2. Germline-derived CDR1 and CDR2 are SGHNT and YYREEE (reference sequence). CDR3 length equals 15 residues. The CDR3 sequence is CASSEASGGRDEQIF. The DNA for the CDR3 is TGTGCCAGCAGCGAGGCTAGCGGGGGCAGGGATGAGCAGATCTTC.

The V gene is TRBV4-3, the J gene TRBJ1-5; maybe TRBD1 (5 bases). Germline V gene sequence: CDR1 LGHNA, CDR2 YSLEER. The CDR3 is 13 residues long. Trimming removed 11 bases from V and 4 bases from J, with 15 bases in between. This CDR3 reads CADSQRQNQPQHF. Here the CDR3 DNA reads TGCGCCGACAGCCAACGACAGAATCAGCCCCAGCATTTT.

This clonotype was counted many times. The CDR3 is CASSWTAGSTEAFF. The CDR3 region has the DNA TGTGCCAGCAGTTGGACTGCTGGCTCCACTGAAGCTTTCTTT. The gene calls are TRBV6-2 or TRBV6-3 and TRBJ1-1, with D uncertain. V dropped 4 bases and J dropped 4 bases, with 13 bases sitting between them. Germline lookup yields CDR1 MNHEY and CDR2 SVGEGT. The CDR3 contains 14 residues.

Comments on this clonotype: A junction boundary mismatches the germline segment, possibly from a read error. The chain uses TRBV11-2 and TRBJ2-2; D is ambiguous. The germline V gene has CDR1 SGHAT and CDR2 FQNNGV. The CDR3 has 16 amino acids. In DNA, the CDR3 is TGTGCTAGCAGCTTAGTATTGGCGGCGCACACCGGAGAGCTGGTTTTT. Its translation is CASSLVLAAHTGELVF.

This clonotype was counted at least ten times. CDR3 sequence: CASRRGPNQPQHF. In DNA form, the CDR3 reads TGTGCCAGCCGTAGGGGACCAAATCAGCCCCAGCATTTT. The genes are TRBV6-5 and TRBJ1-5, with TRBD1 as a possible D gene (5 bases). Deletions cut 8 bases from V and 4 bases from J, with 12 bases between. Germline values: CDR1 MNHEY, CDR2 SVGAGI. This CDR3 spans 13 amino acids.

This clonotype was recorded a few times. V is TRBV11-2 and J is TRBJ2-7; TRBD1 agrees at 9 bases. The CDR3 is made up of 13 amino acids. CDR1 is SGHAT, CDR2 FQNNGV, per germline. The J segment lost 3 bases and the V segment lost 10 bases, leaving 7 bases of the junction unmatched. The CDR3 protein is CANQGQGFYEQYF. CDR3 DNA sequence: TGTGCCAACCAGGGACAGGGATTCTACGAGCAGTACTTC.

This clonotype has only a few counts. This clone may be a read error of a much larger clone one base away. The chain links TRBV12-3 or TRBV12-4 to TRBJ2-2; 7 bases line up with TRBD1. V dropped 1 base and J dropped 3; count of bases not matched to a gene: 5. CDR3 length equals 16 residues. The CDR3 region is CASSLGQGVHTGELFF. CDR3 coding DNA: TGTGCCAGCAGTTTAGGTCAGGGGGTACACACCGGGGAGCTGTTTTTT.

The rearrangement uses TRBV11-2 and TRBJ2-7, with 11 bases identical to TRBD2. V lost 4 bases to trimming and J lost 3 bases; unmatched junction nucleotides: 5. The CDR3 is 15 residues long. Germline lookup yields CDR1 SGHAT and CDR2 FQNNGV. This CDR3 reads CASSYNTSGSYEQYF. The CDR3 DNA follows: TGTGCCAGCAGCTACAACACTAGCGGGAGCTACGAGCAGTACTTC.

In DNA, the CDR3 is TGTGCCAGCAGCTTATCCACTAGGACAGCCGAACAGTACTTC. This translates into CASSLSTRTAEQYF. V and J are TRBV11-2 and TRBJ2-7; D is perhaps TRBD1 (6 bases). Between the trimmed V and J ends, which lost 2 bases and 10 bases, there was a span of 18 bases. CDR1 and CDR2 from the germline V gene are SGHAT and FQNNGV. The CDR3 covers 14 residues.